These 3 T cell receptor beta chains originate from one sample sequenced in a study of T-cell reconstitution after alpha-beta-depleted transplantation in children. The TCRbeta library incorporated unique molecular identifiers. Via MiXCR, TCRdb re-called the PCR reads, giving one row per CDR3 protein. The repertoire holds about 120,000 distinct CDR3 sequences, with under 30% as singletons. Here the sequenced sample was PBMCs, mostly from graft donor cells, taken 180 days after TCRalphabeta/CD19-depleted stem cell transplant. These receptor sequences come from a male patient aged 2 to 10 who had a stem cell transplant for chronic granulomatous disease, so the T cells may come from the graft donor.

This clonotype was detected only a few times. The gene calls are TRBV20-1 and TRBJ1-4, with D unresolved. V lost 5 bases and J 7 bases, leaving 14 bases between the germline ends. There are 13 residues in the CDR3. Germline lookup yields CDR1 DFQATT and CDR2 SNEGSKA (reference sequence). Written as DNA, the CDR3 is TGCAGTGCTTCACTTACGGAAGGTGAAAAACTGTTTTTT. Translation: CSASLTEGEKLFF.

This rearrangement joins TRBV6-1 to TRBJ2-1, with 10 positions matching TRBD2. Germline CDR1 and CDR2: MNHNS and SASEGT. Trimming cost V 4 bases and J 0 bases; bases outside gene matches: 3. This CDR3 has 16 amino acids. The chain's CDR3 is CASSGVAGGSYNEQFF. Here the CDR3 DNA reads TGTGCCAGCAGTGGGGTAGCGGGGGGCTCCTACAATGAGCAGTTCTTC.

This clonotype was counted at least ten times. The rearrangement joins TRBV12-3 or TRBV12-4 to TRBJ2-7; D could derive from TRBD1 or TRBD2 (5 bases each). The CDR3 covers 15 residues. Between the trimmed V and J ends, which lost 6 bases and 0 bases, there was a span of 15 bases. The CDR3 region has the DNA TGTGCCAGCAGGCCCGGGACGGAGATCTCCTACGAGCAGTACTTC. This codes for CASRPGTEISYEQYF.